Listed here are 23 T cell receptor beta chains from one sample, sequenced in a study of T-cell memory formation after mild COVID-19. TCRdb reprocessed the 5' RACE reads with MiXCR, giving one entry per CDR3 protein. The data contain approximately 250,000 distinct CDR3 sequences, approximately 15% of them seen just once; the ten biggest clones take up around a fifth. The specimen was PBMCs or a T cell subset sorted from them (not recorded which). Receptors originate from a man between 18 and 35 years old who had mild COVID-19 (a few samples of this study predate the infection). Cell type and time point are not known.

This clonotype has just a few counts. In DNA, the CDR3 is TGTGCCAGCAGCTTAGCGTTCGGGGTCCCTGAAGCTTTCTTT. It is translated as CASSLAFGVPEAFF. The V call is TRBV7-9, the J call TRBJ1-1; D remains ambiguous. V was cut by 0 bases and J by 6 bases, with 11 bases left in between. The germline V gene has CDR1 SEHNR and CDR2 FQNEAQ (reference sequence). The CDR3 runs to 14 residues.

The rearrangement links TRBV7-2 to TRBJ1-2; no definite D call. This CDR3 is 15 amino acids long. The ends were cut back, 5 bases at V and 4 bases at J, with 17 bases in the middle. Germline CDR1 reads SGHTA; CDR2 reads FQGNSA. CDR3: CASSPWWQTIYGYTF. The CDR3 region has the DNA TGTGCCAGCAGCCCCTGGTGGCAGACCATCTATGGCTACACCTTC.

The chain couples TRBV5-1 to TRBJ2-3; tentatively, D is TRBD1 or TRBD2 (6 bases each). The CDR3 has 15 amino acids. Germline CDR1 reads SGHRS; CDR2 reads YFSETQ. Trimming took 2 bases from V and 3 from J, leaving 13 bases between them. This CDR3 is CASSFTGRLTDTQYF. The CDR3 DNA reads TGCGCCAGCAGCTTCACAGGGAGGTTGACAGATACGCAGTATTTT.

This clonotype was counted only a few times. CDR3 protein: CSARDLGTPGNIQYF. For the CDR3, the DNA is TGCAGTGCTAGGGATTTGGGGACACCGGGAAACATTCAGTACTTC. The chain carries TRBV20-1 and TRBJ2-4; TRBD1 might be the D (6 bases). The V end lost 3 bases, the J end lost 6 bases, and 18 bases lay between the germline ends. The CDR3 totals 15 residues. In germline, CDR1 is DFQATT, CDR2 SNEGSKA (reference sequence).

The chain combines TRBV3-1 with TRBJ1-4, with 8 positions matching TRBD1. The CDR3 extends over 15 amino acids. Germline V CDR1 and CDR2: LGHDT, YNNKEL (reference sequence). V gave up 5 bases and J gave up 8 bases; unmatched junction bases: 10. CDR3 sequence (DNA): TGTGCCAGCAGCGTCGGACAGGGTCGGAAAGAAAAACTGTTTTTT. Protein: CASSVGQGRKEKLFF.

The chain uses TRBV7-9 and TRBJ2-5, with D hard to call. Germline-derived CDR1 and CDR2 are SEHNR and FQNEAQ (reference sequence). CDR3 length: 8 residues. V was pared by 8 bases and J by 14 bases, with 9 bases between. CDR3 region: CASSDHYF. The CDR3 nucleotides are TGTGCCAGCTCCGACCACTACTTC.

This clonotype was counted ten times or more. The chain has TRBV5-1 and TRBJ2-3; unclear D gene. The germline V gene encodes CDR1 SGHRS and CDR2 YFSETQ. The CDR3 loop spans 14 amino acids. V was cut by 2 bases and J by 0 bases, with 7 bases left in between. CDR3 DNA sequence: TGCGCCAGCAGCTTCACCCACAGCACAGATACGCAGTATTTT. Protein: CASSFTHSTDTQYF. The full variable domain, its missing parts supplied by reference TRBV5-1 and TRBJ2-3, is KAGVTQTPRYLIKTRGQQVTLSCSPISGHRSVSWYQQTPGQGLQFLFEYFSETQRNKGNFPGRFSGRQFSNSRSEMNVSTLELGDSALYLCASSFTHSTDTQYFGPGTRLTVL.

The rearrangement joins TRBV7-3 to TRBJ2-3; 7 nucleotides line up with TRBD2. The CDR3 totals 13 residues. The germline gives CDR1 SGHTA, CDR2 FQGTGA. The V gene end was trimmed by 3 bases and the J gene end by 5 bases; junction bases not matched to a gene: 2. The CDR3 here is CASSFRGEDTQYF. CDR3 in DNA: TGTGCCAGCAGCTTCCGGGGGGAAGATACGCAGTATTTT.

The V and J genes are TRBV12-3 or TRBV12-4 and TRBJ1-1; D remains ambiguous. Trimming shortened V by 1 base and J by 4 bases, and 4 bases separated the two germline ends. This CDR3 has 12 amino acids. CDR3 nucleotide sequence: TGTGCCAGCAGTTTAGAGACCACTGAAGCTTTCTTT. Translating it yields CASSLETTEAFF.

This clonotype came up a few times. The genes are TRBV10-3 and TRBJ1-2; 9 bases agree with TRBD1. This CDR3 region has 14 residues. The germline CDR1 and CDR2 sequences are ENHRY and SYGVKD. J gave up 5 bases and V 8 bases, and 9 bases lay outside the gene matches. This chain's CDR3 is CAIDTGTGRYGYTF. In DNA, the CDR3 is TGTGCCATCGACACCGGGACAGGGCGTTATGGCTACACCTTC.

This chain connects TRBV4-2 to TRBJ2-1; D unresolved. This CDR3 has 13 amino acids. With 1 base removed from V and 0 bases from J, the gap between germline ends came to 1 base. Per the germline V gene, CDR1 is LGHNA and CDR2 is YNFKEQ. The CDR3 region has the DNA TGTGCCAGCAGCCAAGGCTCCTACAATGAGCAGTTCTTC. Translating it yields CASSQGSYNEQFF.

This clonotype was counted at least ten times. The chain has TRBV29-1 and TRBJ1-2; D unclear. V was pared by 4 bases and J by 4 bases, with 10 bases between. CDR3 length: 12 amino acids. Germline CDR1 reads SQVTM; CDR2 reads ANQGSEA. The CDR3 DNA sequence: TGCAGCGTTGGGTCTTGGTCCTATGGCTACACCTTC. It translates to CSVGSWSYGYTF.

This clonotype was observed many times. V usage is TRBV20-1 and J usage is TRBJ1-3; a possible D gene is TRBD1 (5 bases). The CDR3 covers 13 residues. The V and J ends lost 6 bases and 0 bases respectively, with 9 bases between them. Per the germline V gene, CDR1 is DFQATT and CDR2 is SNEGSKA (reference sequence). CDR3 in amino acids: CSAWGSSGNTIYF. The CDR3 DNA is TGCAGTGCCTGGGGGAGCTCTGGAAACACCATATATTTT.

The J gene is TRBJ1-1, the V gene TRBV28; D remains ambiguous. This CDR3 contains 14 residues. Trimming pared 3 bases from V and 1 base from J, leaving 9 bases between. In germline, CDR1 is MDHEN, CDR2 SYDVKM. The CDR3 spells CASSFSQRNTEAFF. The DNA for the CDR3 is TGTGCCAGCAGTTTTAGCCAGAGGAACACTGAAGCTTTCTTT.

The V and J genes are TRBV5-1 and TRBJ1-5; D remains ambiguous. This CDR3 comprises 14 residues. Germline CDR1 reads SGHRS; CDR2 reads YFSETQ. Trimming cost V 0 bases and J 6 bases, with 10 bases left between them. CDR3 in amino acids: CASSLGSVGQPQHF. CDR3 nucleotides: TGCGCCAGCAGCTTGGGGTCAGTGGGTCAGCCCCAGCATTTT.

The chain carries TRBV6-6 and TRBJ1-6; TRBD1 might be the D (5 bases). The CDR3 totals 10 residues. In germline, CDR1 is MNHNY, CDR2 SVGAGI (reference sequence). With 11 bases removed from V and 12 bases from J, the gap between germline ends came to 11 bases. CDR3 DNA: TGTGCCGGGGGGTCGAGACCCCTCCACTTT. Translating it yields CAGGSRPLHF.

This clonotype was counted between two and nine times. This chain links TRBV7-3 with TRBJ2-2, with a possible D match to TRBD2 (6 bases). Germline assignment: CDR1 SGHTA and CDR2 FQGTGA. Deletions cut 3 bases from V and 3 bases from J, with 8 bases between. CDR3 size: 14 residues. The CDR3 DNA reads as TGTGCCAGCAGCTTCGGGGGATACACCGGGGAGCTGTTTTTT. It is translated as CASSFGGYTGELFF.

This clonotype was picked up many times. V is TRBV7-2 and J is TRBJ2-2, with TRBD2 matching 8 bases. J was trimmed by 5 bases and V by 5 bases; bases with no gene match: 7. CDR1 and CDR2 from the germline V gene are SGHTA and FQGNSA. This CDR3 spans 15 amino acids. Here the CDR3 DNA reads TGTGCCAGCAGCCTCGGGGGGGCCCTAACCGGGGAGCTGTTTTTT. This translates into CASSLGGALTGELFF. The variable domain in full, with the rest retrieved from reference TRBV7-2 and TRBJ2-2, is GAGVSQSPSNKVTEKGKDVELRCDPISGHTALYWYRQSLGQGLEFLIYFQGNSAPDKSGLPSDRFSAERTGGSVSTLTIQRTQQEDSAVYLCASSLGGALTGELFFGEGSRLTVL.

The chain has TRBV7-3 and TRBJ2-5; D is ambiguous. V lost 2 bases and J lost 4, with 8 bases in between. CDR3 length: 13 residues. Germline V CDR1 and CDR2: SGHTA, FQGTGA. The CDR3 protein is CASSLERRETQYF. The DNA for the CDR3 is TGTGCCAGCAGCTTAGAACGTCGAGAGACCCAGTACTTC.

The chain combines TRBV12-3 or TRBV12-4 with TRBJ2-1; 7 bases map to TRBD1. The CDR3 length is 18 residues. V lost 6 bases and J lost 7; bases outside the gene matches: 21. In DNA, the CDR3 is TGTGCCAGCAGCCGGGCCCCCAGACAGGGCGTAGAGGGGAATGAGCAGTTCTTC. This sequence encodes CASSRAPRQGVEGNEQFF.

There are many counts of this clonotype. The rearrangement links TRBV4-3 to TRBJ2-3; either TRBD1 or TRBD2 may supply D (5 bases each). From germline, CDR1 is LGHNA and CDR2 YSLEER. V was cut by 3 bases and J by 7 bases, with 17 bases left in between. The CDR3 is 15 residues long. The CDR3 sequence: CASSQSRDPPYTQYF. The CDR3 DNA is TGCGCCAGCAGCCAGTCCCGGGACCCTCCTTATACGCAGTATTTT.

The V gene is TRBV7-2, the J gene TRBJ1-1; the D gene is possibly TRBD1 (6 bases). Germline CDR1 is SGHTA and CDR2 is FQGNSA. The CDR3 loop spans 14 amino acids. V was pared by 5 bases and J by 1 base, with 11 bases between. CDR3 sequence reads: CASSQQGGNTEAFF. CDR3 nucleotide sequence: TGTGCCAGCAGCCAACAGGGAGGGAACACTGAAGCTTTCTTT.

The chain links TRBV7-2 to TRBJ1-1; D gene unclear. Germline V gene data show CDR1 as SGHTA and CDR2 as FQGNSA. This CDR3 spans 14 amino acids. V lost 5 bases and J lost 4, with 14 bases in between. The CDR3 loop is CASSQERASTEAFF. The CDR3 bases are TGTGCCAGCAGCCAAGAGAGGGCCAGCACTGAAGCTTTCTTT. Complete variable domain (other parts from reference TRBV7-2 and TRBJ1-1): GAGVSQSPSNKVTEKGKDVELRCDPISGHTALYWYRQSLGQGLEFLIYFQGNSAPDKSGLPSDRFSAERTGGSVSTLTIQRTQQEDSAVYLCASSQERASTEAFFGQGTRLTVV.